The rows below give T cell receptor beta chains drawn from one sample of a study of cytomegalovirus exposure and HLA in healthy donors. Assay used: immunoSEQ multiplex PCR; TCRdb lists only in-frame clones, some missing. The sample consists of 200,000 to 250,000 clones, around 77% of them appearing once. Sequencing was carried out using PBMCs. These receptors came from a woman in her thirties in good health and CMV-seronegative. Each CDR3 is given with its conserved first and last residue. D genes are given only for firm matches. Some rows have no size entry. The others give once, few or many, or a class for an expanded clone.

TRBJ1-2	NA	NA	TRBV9	CASSVDRPFYGYTF	TGTGCCAGCAGCGTAGACAGGCCATTCTATGGCTACACCTTC
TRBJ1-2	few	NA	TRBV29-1	CSVEIQGPFYGYTF	TGCAGCGTTGAAATACAGGGACCCTTCTATGGCTACACCTTC
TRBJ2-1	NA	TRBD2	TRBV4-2	CASSHELAGGYNEQFF	TGTGCCAGCAGCCATGAACTAGCGGGGGGTTACAATGAGCAGTTCTTC
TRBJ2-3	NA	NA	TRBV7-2	CASSLAQDTQYF	TGTGCCAGCAGCTTAGCCCAAGATACGCAGTATTTT
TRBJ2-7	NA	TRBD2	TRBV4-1	CASSQLSGAPSYEQYF	TGCGCCAGCAGCCAACTTAGCGGGGCACCCTCCTACGAGCAGTACTTC
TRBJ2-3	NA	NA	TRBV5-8	CASSLGQRRPGELKTDTQYF	TGTGCCAGCAGCTTGGGTCAGCGACGGCCGGGGGAACTTAAAACAGATACGCAGTATTTT
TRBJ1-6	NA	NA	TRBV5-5	CASSWGVTGNSPLHF	TGTGCCAGCAGCTGGGGTGTCACAGGGAATTCACCCCTCCACTTT
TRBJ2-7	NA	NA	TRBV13	CASSLVFGGPEQYF	TGTGCCAGCAGCTTGGTTTTTGGCGGCCCCGAGCAGTACTTC
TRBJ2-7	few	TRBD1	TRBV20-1	CSARVDRVQYF	TGCAGTGCTAGAGTGGACAGGGTGCAGTACTTC
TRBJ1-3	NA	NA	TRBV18	CASSPSGNVGNTIYF	TGTGCCAGCTCACCATCGGGGAACGTGGGAAACACCATATATTTT
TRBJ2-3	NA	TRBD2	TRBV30	CAWSGLAGDLTLTDTQYF	TGTGCCTGGAGTGGCCTAGCGGGAGACCTAACACTCACAGATACGCAGTATTTT
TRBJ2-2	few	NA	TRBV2	CAKAGNLNTGELFF	TGTGCCAAGGCGGGGAACTTAAACACCGGGGAGCTGTTTTTT
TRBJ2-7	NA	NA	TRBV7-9	CASSIGTFYEQYF	TGTGCCAGCAGCATCGGGACTTTCTACGAGCAGTACTTC
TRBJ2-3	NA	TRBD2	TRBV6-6	CASKLAGGHTDTQYF	TGTGCCAGCAAACTAGCGGGAGGGCACACAGATACGCAGTATTTT
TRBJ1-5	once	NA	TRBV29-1	CSVYQGANQPQHF	TGCAGCGTGTACCAGGGCGCCAATCAGCCCCAGCATTTT
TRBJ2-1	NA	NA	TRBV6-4	CASSDEGAPYNEQFF	TGTGCCAGCAGTGACGAGGGAGCCCCCTACAATGAGCAGTTCTTC
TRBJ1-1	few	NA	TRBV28	CASSFTLSGDTEAFF	TGTGCCAGCAGTTTTACCCTTTCCGGGGACACTGAAGCTTTCTTT
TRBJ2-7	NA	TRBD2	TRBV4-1	CASSPSGILYYEQYF	TGCGCCAGCAGTCCCAGCGGGATTCTATACTACGAGCAGTACTTC
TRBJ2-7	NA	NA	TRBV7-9	CSSSLVSRDYGEQYF	TGTTCCAGCAGCTTAGTATCCAGGGATTATGGCGAGCAGTACTTC
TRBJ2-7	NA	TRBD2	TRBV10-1	CATKVAGGPYEQYF	TGCGCCACCAAAGTGGCGGGAGGGCCCTACGAGCAGTACTTC
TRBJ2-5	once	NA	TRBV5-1	CASSPGFGGETQYF	TGCGCCAGCAGCCCGGGGTTCGGGGGAGAGACCCAGTACTTC
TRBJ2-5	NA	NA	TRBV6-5	CASSFRPGNPRAQYF	TGTGCCAGCAGTTTTCGACCGGGAAATCCCCGCGCCCAGTACTTC
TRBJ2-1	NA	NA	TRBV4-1	CASSLQGNEQFF	TGCGCCAGCAGCCTACAGGGAAATGAGCAGTTCTTC
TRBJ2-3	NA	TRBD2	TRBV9	CASSVGTSGVVGTDTQYF	TGTGCCAGCAGCGTAGGGACTAGCGGGGTTGTCGGCACAGATACGCAGTATTTT
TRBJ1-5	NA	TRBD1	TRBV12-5	CASGLPRTGSDQPQHF	TGTGCTAGTGGTTTGCCCCGGACAGGGAGTGATCAGCCCCAGCATTTT
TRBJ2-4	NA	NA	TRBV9	CASSPTGKNIQYF	TGTGCCAGCAGCCCCACGGGGAAAAACATTCAGTACTTC
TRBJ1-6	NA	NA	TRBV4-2	CASSQEGRVLYNSPLHF	TGTGCCAGCAGCCAAGAGGGCAGGGTCCTCTATAATTCACCCCTCCACTTT
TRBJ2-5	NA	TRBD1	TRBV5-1	CASSRDSAQETQYF	TGCGCCAGCAGCCGGGACAGCGCCCAAGAGACCCAGTACTTC
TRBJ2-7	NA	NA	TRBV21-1	CASGQRITYEQYF	TGTGCCAGCGGACAGAGAATCACCTACGAGCAGTACTTC
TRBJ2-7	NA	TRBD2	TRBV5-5	CASSPRTSGSLGEQYF	TGTGCCAGCAGCCCTCGGACTAGCGGCTCACTAGGGGAGCAGTACTTC
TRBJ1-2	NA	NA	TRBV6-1	CASSFGQFYGYTF	TGTGCCAGCAGTTTCGGACAGTTCTATGGCTACACCTTC
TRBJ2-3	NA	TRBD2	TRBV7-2	CASSVTSGPSTDTQYF	TGTGCCAGCAGCGTGACTAGCGGTCCTAGCACAGATACGCAGTATTTT
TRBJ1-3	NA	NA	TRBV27	CASSLSPGSGNTIYF	TGTGCCAGCAGTTTATCTCCGGGTTCTGGAAACACCATATATTTT
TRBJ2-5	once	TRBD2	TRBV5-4	CASSLQRTGGETQYF	TGTGCCAGCAGCCTCCAGAGGACGGGAGGAGAGACCCAGTACTTC
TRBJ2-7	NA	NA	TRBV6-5	CASSYSGGANYEQYF	TGTGCCAGCAGTTACTCGGGAGGCGCAAACTACGAGCAGTACTTC
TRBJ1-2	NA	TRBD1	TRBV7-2	CASSGTGGVGGYTF	TGTGCCAGCAGCGGGACAGGGGGCGTCGGTGGCTACACCTTC
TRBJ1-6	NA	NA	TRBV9	CASSPAGGSQYNSPLHF	TGTGCCAGCAGCCCAGCGGGGGGTAGCCAGTATAATTCACCCCTCCACTTT
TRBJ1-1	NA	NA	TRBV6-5	CASSYSRGNTEAFF	TGTGCCAGCAGTTACTCGAGAGGGAACACTGAAGCTTTCTTT
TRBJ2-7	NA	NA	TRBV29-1	CSVENEREESYEQYF	TGCAGCGTTGAAAACGAGAGGGAGGAATCCTACGAGCAGTACTTC
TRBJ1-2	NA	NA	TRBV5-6	CASSPRRGRGYTF	TGTGCCAGCAGCCCCCGCAGGGGACGGGGCTACACCTTC
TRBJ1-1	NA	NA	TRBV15	CATSRGDSGHHTEAFF	TGTGCCACCAGCAGAGGCGACAGTGGGCATCACACTGAAGCTTTCTTT
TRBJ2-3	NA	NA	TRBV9	CASSVVSSTGTDTQYF	TGTGCCAGCAGCGTAGTATCCTCAACGGGAACAGATACGCAGTATTTT
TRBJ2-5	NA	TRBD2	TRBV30	CAWSVGLAGADGGTQYF	TGTGCCTGGAGTGTAGGTCTAGCGGGAGCCGACGGGGGGACCCAGTACTTC
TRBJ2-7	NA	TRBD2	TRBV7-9	CASSSGLAGDIEQYF	TGTGCCAGCAGCTCCGGACTAGCGGGAGATATCGAGCAGTACTTC
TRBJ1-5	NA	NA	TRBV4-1	CASSQKAVGGSGNQPQHF	TGCGCCAGCAGCCAGAAGGCAGTCGGGGGAAGTGGCAATCAGCCCCAGCATTTT
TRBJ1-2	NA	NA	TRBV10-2	CASGQNYGYTF	TGCGCCAGCGGACAGAACTATGGCTACACCTTC
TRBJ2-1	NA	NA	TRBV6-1	CASSEAWVVAGVVEQFF	TGTGCCAGCAGTGAAGCCTGGGTGGTGGCAGGGGTCGTTGAGCAGTTCTTC
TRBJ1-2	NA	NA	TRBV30	CALNGNYGYTF	TGTGCCCTAAACGGTAACTATGGCTACACCTTC
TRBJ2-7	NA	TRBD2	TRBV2	CASSEPSGSEQYF	TGTGCCAGCAGTGAACCTAGCGGGAGCGAGCAGTACTTC
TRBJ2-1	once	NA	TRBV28	CASRQGFSYNEQFF	TGTGCCAGCAGGCAGGGGTTCTCCTACAATGAGCAGTTCTTC